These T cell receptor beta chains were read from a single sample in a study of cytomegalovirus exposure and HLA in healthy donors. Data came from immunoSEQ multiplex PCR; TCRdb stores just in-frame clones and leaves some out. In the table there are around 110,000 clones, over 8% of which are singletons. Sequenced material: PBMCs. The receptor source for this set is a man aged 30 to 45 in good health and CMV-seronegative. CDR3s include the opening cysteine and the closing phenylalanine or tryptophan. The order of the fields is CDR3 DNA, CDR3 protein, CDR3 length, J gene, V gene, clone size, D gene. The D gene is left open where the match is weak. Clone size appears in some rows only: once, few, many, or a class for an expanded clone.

cdr3_nt: TGTGCCAGCAGGGAAAGCGGGAGGGCCGCAGAGACCCAGTACTTC
cdr3_aa: CASRESGRAAETQYF
cdr3_length: 15
j_call: TRBJ2-5
v_call: TRBV2
clone_size: NA
d_call: TRBD2

cdr3_nt: TGTGCCAGCAGTCCAACAGGGGGCGCGTACTATGGCTACACCTTC
cdr3_aa: CASSPTGGAYYGYTF
cdr3_length: 15
j_call: TRBJ1-2
v_call: TRBV2
clone_size: few
d_call: TRBD1

cdr3_nt: TGTGCCAGCAGCTCCCGGGACAGGGGAAAAGGCTACACCTTC
cdr3_aa: CASSSRDRGKGYTF
cdr3_length: 14
j_call: TRBJ1-2
v_call: TRBV7-9
clone_size: NA
d_call: TRBD1

cdr3_nt: TGTGCCAGCAGCTTAGACGGAGATACGCAGTATTTT
cdr3_aa: CASSLDGDTQYF
cdr3_length: 12
j_call: TRBJ2-3
v_call: TRBV11-2
clone_size: NA
d_call: NA

cdr3_nt: TGTGCCAGCAGCTCTCGTGAAGCTAGCTACGAGCAGTACTTC
cdr3_aa: CASSSREASYEQYF
cdr3_length: 14
j_call: TRBJ2-7
v_call: TRBV5-4
clone_size: NA
d_call: NA

cdr3_nt: TGTGCCAGTAGTCTAGCGACGGGGATTAGCACAGATACGCAGTATTTT
cdr3_aa: CASSLATGISTDTQYF
cdr3_length: 16
j_call: TRBJ2-3
v_call: TRBV19
clone_size: NA
d_call: NA

cdr3_nt: TGTGCCAGTAGGACAGGGGACACTGAAGCTTTCTTT
cdr3_aa: CASRTGDTEAFF
cdr3_length: 12
j_call: TRBJ1-1
v_call: TRBV19
clone_size: few
d_call: TRBD1

cdr3_nt: TGTGCCAGCAGTGCAACAGGGGAACAGCCCCAGCATTTT
cdr3_aa: CASSATGEQPQHF
cdr3_length: 13
j_call: TRBJ1-5
v_call: TRBV6-1
clone_size: few
d_call: TRBD1

cdr3_nt: TGTGCCAGCAGCCCGGGACTAGCGGGACGAACTGCGAACACCGGGGAGCTGTTTTTT
cdr3_aa: CASSPGLAGRTANTGELFF
cdr3_length: 19
j_call: TRBJ2-2
v_call: TRBV7-9
clone_size: NA
d_call: TRBD2

cdr3_nt: TGTGCCAGCAGCCGACATAGGACTAGCGGTTACGAGCAGTACTTC
cdr3_aa: CASSRHRTSGYEQYF
cdr3_length: 15
j_call: TRBJ2-7
v_call: TRBV11-2
clone_size: few
d_call: TRBD2

cdr3_nt: TGTGCCAGTACCGGAGGCTATAATTCACCCCTCCACTTT
cdr3_aa: CASTGGYNSPLHF
cdr3_length: 13
j_call: TRBJ1-6
v_call: TRBV19
clone_size: few
d_call: NA

cdr3_nt: TGTGCCTTTTCGACTAGCGGGCTACCAAGGGATACGCAGTATTTT
cdr3_aa: CAFSTSGLPRDTQYF
cdr3_length: 15
j_call: TRBJ2-3
v_call: TRBV30
clone_size: NA
d_call: TRBD2

cdr3_nt: TGTGCCAGCAGCCTAAGGGGCCTCCCGAACACTGAAGCTTTCTTT
cdr3_aa: CASSLRGLPNTEAFF
cdr3_length: 15
j_call: TRBJ1-1
v_call: TRBV2
clone_size: NA
d_call: NA

cdr3_nt: TGTGCCAGCAGTGAGGAACAGGGGAAAGGGGCCAACGTCCTGACTTTC
cdr3_aa: CASSEEQGKGANVLTF
cdr3_length: 16
j_call: TRBJ2-6
v_call: TRBV6-1
clone_size: NA
d_call: TRBD1

cdr3_nt: TGTGCCAGCAGCGCGGGACTAGCGGCCTCCTACGAGCAGTACTTC
cdr3_aa: CASSAGLAASYEQYF
cdr3_length: 15
j_call: TRBJ2-7
v_call: TRBV9
clone_size: NA
d_call: TRBD2